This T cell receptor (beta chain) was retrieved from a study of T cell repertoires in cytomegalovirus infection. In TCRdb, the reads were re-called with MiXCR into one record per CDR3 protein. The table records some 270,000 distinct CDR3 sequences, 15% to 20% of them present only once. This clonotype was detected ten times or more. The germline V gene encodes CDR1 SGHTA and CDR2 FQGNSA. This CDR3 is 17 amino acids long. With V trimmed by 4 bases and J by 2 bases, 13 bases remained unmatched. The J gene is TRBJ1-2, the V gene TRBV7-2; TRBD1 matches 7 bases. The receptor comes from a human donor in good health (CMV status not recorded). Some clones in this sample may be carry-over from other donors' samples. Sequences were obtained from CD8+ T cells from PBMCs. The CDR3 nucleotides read TGTGCCAGCAGCTCAACGTGGTCCGGGACAGACAACTATGGCTACACCTTC. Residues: CASSSTWSGTDNYGYTF.